The rows below give T cell receptor beta chains drawn from one sample of a study of blood T cell repertoires in COVID-19. TCRdb's table, derived via immunoSEQ multiplex PCR, lists solely in-frame clones and lacks some. The sample carries roughly 160,000 clones, roughly 89% recorded once. Sample: peripheral blood. The receptors shown here come from a woman in her 70s with COVID-19, enrolled during active disease. Both conserved end residues are part of each CDR3. Each record gives: V gene, clone size, J gene, D gene, CDR3 DNA, CDR3 protein. D genes are given only for firm matches. Size is stated for part of the rows, as once, few or many counts, or as a class when the clone is expanded.

TRBV28	NA	TRBJ1-2	NA	TGTGCCAGCAGTTTCGGACAGCATGGCTACACCTTC	CASSFGQHGYTF
TRBV28	NA	TRBJ1-1	NA	TGTGCCAGCAGTTTGTTTGGCAGAAACACTGAAGCTTTCTTT	CASSLFGRNTEAFF
TRBV28	NA	TRBJ1-5	NA	TGTGCCAGCAGTCCCCCTGGGGCAGACAATCAGCCCCAGCATTTT	CASSPPGADNQPQHF
TRBV6-5	NA	TRBJ1-1	TRBD1	TGTGCCAGCGACAGGGCACCACCGAACACTGAAGCTTTCTTT	CASDRAPPNTEAFF
TRBV7-9	NA	TRBJ1-6	TRBD1	TGTGCCAGCAGCCCGGGACAGGTCCAGTCGTATTCACCCCTCCACTTT	CASSPGQVQSYSPLHF
TRBV30	once	TRBJ1-1	TRBD1	TGTGCCTGGAGTGTACAGGGGCGTGAAGCTTTCTTT	CAWSVQGREAFF
TRBV19	NA	TRBJ1-2	NA	TGTGCCAGTAGTATTAACAGCTATGGCTACACCTTC	CASSINSYGYTF
TRBV3-1/TRBV3-2	NA	TRBJ2-1	NA	TGTGCCAGCAGCCAAGATCGTCGAAGTAGCAATGAGCAGTTCTTC	CASSQDRRSSNEQFF
TRBV7-9	NA	TRBJ1-5	NA	TGTGCCAGCAGCTCTGGGGGGGGAAACGGACCAAATCAGCCCCAGCATTTT	CASSSGGGNGPNQPQHF
TRBV5-6	NA	TRBJ1-5	NA	TGTGCCAGCAGCTTGGCCGGGACACATGCCAAAGGGCCCCAGCATTTT	CASSLAGTHAKGPQHF
TRBV19	NA	TRBJ1-4	TRBD1	TGTGCCAGTAGTACGGACAGGGAAAGTGAAAAACTGTTTTTT	CASSTDRESEKLFF
TRBV19	NA	TRBJ2-3	NA	TGTGCCAGTCGACCCACACCGGGACACAGCACAGATACGCAGTATTTT	CASRPTPGHSTDTQYF
TRBV10-2	NA	TRBJ1-1	NA	TGCGCCAGCAGTTTCCAGGGAGGCACTGAAGCTTTCTTT	CASSFQGGTEAFF
TRBV21-1	few	TRBJ2-1	NA	TGTGCCAGCATCGGCAGGAACCTACGGCGCTCCTACAATGAGCAGTTCTTC	CASIGRNLRRSYNEQFF
TRBV6-1	NA	TRBJ1-4	NA	TGTGCCAGCAGTGACCCGAGGGGGAGTGAAAAACTGTTTTTT	CASSDPRGSEKLFF
TRBV5-4	NA	TRBJ2-2	NA	TGTGCCAGCAGCTTGTGGAGCATCGGGGAGCTGTTTTTT	CASSLWSIGELFF
TRBV7-9	NA	TRBJ2-3	NA	TGTGCCAGCAGCGTGACTGCAGATACGCAGTATTTT	CASSVTADTQYF
TRBV3-1/TRBV3-2	NA	TRBJ1-2	NA	TGTGCCAGCAGCCCCCGCGGGGCGCGCTATGGCTACACCTTC	CASSPRGARYGYTF
TRBV27	NA	TRBJ1-5	NA	TGTGCCAGCAGTTTCAGGGATCAGCCCCAGCATTTT	CASSFRDQPQHF
TRBV5-6	NA	TRBJ1-4	TRBD1	TGTGCCAGCAGCTTACAGGGGGCAGGAGAAAAACTGTTTTTT	CASSLQGAGEKLFF
TRBV6-2/TRBV6-3	NA	TRBJ2-3	TRBD1	TGTGCCAGCAGTTACGAGACCGGGACAGGAACTAGCACAGATACGCAGTATTTT	CASSYETGTGTSTDTQYF
TRBV19	NA	TRBJ1-1	NA	TGTGCCAGTAGTATGTCCAGGGAGAACACTGAAGCTTTCTTT	CASSMSRENTEAFF
TRBV6-2/TRBV6-3	NA	TRBJ1-2	NA	TGTGCCAGCAGTCCGAACTATGGCTACACCTTC	CASSPNYGYTF
TRBV29-1	NA	TRBJ2-7	NA	TGCAGCGTTGAATCGTCAGGGTCGTGGAAGCAGTACTTC	CSVESSGSWKQYF
TRBV11-3	once	TRBJ2-5	TRBD2	TGTGCCAGCAGCTTAGGGGAGGTTAGCGGGGGCCGGGAGACCCAGTACTTC	CASSLGEVSGGRETQYF
TRBV28	NA	TRBJ1-6	NA	TGTGCCAGTGGTAGAGGACAGACCGCATCTAATTCACCCCTCCACTTT	CASGRGQTASNSPLHF
TRBV24-1	NA	TRBJ1-5	NA	TGTGCCACCAGTGATCCGAGGGTGTCGAGCAATCAGCCCCAGCATTTT	CATSDPRVSSNQPQHF
TRBV7-8	NA	TRBJ2-7	TRBD1	TGTGCCAGCAGCTTAGATGGGACAGGATCCTCTCGGGAGTACTTC	CASSLDGTGSSREYF
TRBV19	NA	TRBJ2-3	NA	TGTGCCAGTAGTTCCTCTAGCACAGATACGCAGTATTTT	CASSSSSTDTQYF
TRBV18	NA	TRBJ1-4	TRBD1	TGTGCCAGCTCCTCCCGGGACAGGGCTAATGAAAAACTGTTTTTT	CASSSRDRANEKLFF
TRBV4-1	NA	TRBJ1-3	NA	TGCGCCAGCAGCCAAGACATGGGGACACTCTCTGGAAACACCATATATTTT	CASSQDMGTLSGNTIYF
TRBV7-8	NA	TRBJ1-3	NA	TGTGCCAGCAGCCTAGGGGGTTGGGGGCGCTCTGGAAACACCATATATTTT	CASSLGGWGRSGNTIYF
TRBV6-5	NA	TRBJ2-7	TRBD1	TGTGCCAGCAGCCAGACACGGACAGGGGGGGAGCAGTACTTC	CASSQTRTGGEQYF
TRBV11-2	NA	TRBJ2-1	NA	TGTGCCAGCAGCTTAGAAGGGCGCAGGGCCTACAATGAGCAGTTCTTC	CASSLEGRRAYNEQFF
TRBV3-1/TRBV3-2	NA	TRBJ1-6	NA	TGTGCCAGCAGCCAAGCTCTTAATACACCCCTCCACTTT	CASSQALNTPLHF
TRBV3-1/TRBV3-2	NA	TRBJ2-1	NA	TGTGCCAGCAGCCAAGTCGGCAATGAGCAGTTCTTC	CASSQVGNEQFF
TRBV7-7	NA	TRBJ2-5	TRBD1	TGTGCCAGCAGCCAAGGGCAGGGGGCCCGAGAGACCCAGTACTTC	CASSQGQGARETQYF
TRBV6-1	NA	TRBJ2-5	NA	TGTGCCAGCAGTGAAGGTGTGGGCCCCCCAGAGACCCAGTACTTC	CASSEGVGPPETQYF
TRBV5-1	NA	TRBJ2-2	NA	TGCGCCAGCAGCTTATCAGGGGACACCGGGGAGCTGTTTTTT	CASSLSGDTGELFF
TRBV28	few	TRBJ1-4	NA	TGTGCCAGCAGTTCGGTCAATGAAAAACTGTTTTTT	CASSSVNEKLFF
TRBV5-1	NA	TRBJ2-1	NA	TGCGCCAGCAGCCTGGACAGTACACCCCCTCAGTTCTTC	CASSLDSTPPQFF
TRBV7-3	NA	TRBJ2-1	NA	TGTGCCAGCAGCTCAGAGGCTCCCACCGCGAATGAGCAGTTCTTC	CASSSEAPTANEQFF
TRBV18	few	TRBJ2-1	TRBD1	TGTGCCAGCTCACCATCGACAGGGGGCTACAATGAGCAGTTCTTC	CASSPSTGGYNEQFF
TRBV5-1	NA	TRBJ1-1	TRBD1	TGCGCCAGCAGACTGGGACAGGGGGAAACTGAAGCTTTCTTT	CASRLGQGETEAFF
TRBV5-1	NA	TRBJ1-4	TRBD1	TGCGCCAGCAGCGCCTCCGGGACAGCTTATAATGAAAAACTGTTTTTT	CASSASGTAYNEKLFF
TRBV10-3	NA	TRBJ2-7	TRBD1	TGTGCCACCAACGGGGACAGGGGTGTCTACGAGCAGTACTTC	CATNGDRGVYEQYF
TRBV4-1	NA	TRBJ1-2	NA	TGCGCCAGCAGCCACAGAGGGGGGGCTAACTATGGCTACACCTTC	CASSHRGGANYGYTF
TRBV5-1	NA	TRBJ2-3	NA	TGCGCCAGCAGCTTTGGCCTAGCGACAGATACGCAGTATTTT	CASSFGLATDTQYF
TRBV19	NA	TRBJ1-4	NA	TGTGCCAGTAGTATGTTCATTCGGGGTCAGCTAGCAACTAATGAAAAACTGTTTTTT	CASSMFIRGQLATNEKLFF
TRBV6-5	few	TRBJ1-2	NA	TGTGCCAGCAGTTCAGGGGTCCGCTATGGCTACACCTTC	CASSSGVRYGYTF
TRBV28	NA	TRBJ1-1	TRBD1	TGTGCCAGCAGTTTAAACAGGGGAAACACTGAAGCTTTCTTT	CASSLNRGNTEAFF
TRBV6-5	NA	TRBJ1-2	TRBD1	TGTGCCAGCAGTTATCGGACAGGGGGGCATGGCTACACCTTC	CASSYRTGGHGYTF
TRBV5-1	NA	TRBJ2-2	NA	TGCGCCAGCAGCTTGAACTTCCAGGGCGCCGGGGAGCTGTTTTTT	CASSLNFQGAGELFF
TRBV5-4	NA	TRBJ2-7	TRBD1	TGTGCCAGCACCCCAAGGACAGGTCCGTCCTACGAGCAGTACTTC	CASTPRTGPSYEQYF
TRBV5-1	NA	TRBJ2-5	TRBD2	TGCGCCAGCAGCTTGGCCACTAGCGGGGGGGGAAAGACCCAGTACTTC	CASSLATSGGGKTQYF
TRBV3-1/TRBV3-2	NA	TRBJ1-1	TRBD1	TGTGCCAGCAGCCAATGGGACAGGGACACTGAAGCTTTCTTT	CASSQWDRDTEAFF
TRBV3-1/TRBV3-2	NA	TRBJ1-2	TRBD1	TGTGCCAGCAGCCCCGGGAAGGGGGCCAAGGTGGGCTACACCTTC	CASSPGKGAKVGYTF